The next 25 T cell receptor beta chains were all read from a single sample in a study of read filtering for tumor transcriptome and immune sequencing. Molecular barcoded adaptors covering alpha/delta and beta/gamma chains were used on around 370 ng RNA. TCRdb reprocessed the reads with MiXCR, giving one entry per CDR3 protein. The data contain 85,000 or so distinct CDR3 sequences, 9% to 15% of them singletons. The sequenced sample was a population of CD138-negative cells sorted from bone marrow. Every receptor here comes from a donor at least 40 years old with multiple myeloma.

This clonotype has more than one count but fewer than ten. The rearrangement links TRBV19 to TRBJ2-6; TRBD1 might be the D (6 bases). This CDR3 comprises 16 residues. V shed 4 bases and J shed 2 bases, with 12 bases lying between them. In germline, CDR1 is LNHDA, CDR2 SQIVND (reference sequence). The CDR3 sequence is CASSTWTDPGANVLTF. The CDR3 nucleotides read TGTGCCAGTAGTACCTGGACAGATCCTGGGGCCAACGTCCTGACTTTC.

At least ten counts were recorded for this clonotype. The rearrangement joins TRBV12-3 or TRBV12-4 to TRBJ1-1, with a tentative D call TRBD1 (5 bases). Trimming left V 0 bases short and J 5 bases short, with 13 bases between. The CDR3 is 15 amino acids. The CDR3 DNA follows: TGTGCCAGCAGTTTAGCGCATGGGGGGGGAACTGAAGCTTTCTTT. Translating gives CASSLAHGGGTEAFF.

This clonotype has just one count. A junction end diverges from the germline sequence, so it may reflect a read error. CDR3: CAWTPTSELTGELLF. CDR3 nucleotides: TGTGCCTGGACCCCGACTAGCGAGCTCACCGGGGAGCTGCTTTTT. The chain recombines TRBV30 with TRBJ2-2; 8 bases match TRBD2. CDR1 and CDR2 from the germline V gene are GTSNPN and SVGIG (reference sequence). The CDR3 totals 15 residues.

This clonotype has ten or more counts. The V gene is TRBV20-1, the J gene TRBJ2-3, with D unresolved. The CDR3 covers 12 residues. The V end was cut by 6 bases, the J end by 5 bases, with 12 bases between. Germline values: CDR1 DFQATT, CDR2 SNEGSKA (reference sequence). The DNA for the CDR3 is TGCAGTGCCCCTGGGTCCGGAGATACGCAGTATTTT. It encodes CSAPGSGDTQYF.

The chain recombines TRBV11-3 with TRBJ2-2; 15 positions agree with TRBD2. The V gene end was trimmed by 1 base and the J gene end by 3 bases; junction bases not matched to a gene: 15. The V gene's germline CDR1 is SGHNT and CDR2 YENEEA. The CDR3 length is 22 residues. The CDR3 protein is CASSLGVLKGLAGGDDTGELFF. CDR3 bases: TGTGCCAGCAGCTTAGGTGTCCTCAAGGGACTAGCGGGAGGAGACGACACCGGGGAGCTGTTTTTT.

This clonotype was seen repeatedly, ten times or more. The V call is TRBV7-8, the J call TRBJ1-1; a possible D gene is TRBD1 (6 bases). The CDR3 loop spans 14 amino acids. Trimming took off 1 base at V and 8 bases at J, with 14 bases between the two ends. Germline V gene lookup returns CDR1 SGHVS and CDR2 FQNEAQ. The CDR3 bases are TGTGCCAGCAGCTTAGTGGGCTCCGGGACAGAAGCTTTCTTT. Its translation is CASSLVGSGTEAFF.

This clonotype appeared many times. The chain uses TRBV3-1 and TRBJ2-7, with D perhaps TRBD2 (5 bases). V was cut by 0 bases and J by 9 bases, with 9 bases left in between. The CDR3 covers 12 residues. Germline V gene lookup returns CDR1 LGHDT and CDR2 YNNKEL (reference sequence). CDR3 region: CASSQDKRAQYF. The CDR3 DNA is TGTGCCAGCAGCCAAGATAAGAGGGCGCAGTACTTC.

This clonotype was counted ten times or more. As DNA, the CDR3 is TGTGCCAGCAGCCCCCCGCAGACCTCCTACAATGAGCAGTTCTTC. This sequence encodes CASSPPQTSYNEQFF. The chain carries TRBV7-9 and TRBJ2-1; D not resolved. The germline V gene has CDR1 SEHNR and CDR2 FQNEAQ (reference sequence). There are 15 residues in the CDR3. V lost 5 bases to trimming and J lost 0 bases, with 11 bases between them.

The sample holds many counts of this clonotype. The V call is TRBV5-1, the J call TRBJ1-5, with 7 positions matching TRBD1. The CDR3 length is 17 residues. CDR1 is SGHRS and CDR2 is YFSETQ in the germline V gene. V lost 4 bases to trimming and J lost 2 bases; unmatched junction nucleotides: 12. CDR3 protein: CASSLRTGNLGNQPQHF. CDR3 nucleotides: TGCGCCAGCAGCCTACGGACAGGAAATTTGGGCAATCAGCCCCAGCATTTT.

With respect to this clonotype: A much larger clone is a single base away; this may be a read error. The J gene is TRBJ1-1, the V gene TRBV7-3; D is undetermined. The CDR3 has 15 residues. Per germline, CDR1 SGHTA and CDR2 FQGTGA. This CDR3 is CASSLTGRENTGAFF. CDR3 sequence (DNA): TGTGCCAGCAGCTTAACCGGCCGGGAGAACACTGGAGCTTTCTTT.

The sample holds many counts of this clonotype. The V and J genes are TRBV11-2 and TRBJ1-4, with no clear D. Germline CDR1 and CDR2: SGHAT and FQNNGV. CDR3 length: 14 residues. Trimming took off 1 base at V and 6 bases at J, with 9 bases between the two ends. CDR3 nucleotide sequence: TGTGCCAGCAGCTTAGCTGCCATGGATGAAAAACTGTTTTTT. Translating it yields CASSLAAMDEKLFF.

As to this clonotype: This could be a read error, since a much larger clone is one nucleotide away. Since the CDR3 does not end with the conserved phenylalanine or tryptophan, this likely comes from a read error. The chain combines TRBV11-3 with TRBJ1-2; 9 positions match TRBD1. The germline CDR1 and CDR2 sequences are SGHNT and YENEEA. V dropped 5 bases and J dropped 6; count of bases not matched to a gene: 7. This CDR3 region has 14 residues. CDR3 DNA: TGTGCCAGCAGCGATTACAGGGGGCGGGATGGCTACACCCTC. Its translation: CASSDYRGRDGYTL.

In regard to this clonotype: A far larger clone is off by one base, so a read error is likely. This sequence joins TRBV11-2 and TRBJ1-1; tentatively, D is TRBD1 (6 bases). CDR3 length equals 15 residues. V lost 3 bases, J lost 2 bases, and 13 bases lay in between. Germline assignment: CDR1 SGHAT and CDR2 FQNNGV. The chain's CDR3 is CASSFTAGANTEAFF. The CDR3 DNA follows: TGTGCCAGCAGCTTCACGGCGGGGGCAAACACTGAAGCTTTCTTT.

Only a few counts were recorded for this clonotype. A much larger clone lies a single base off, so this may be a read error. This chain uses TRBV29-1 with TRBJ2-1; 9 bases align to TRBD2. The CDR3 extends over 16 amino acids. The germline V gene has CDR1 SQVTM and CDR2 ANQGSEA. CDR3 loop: CSVEKASGESYNEQIF. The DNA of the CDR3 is TGCAGCGTTGAAAAGGCTAGCGGGGAATCCTACAATGAGCAGATCTTC.

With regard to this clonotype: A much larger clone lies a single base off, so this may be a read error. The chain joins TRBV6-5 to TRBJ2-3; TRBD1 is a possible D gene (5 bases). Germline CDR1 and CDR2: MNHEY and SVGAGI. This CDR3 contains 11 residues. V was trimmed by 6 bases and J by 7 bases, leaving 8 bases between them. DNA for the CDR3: TGTGCCAGCAGACAGGAACATACGCAGTATTTT. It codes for CASRQEHTQYF.

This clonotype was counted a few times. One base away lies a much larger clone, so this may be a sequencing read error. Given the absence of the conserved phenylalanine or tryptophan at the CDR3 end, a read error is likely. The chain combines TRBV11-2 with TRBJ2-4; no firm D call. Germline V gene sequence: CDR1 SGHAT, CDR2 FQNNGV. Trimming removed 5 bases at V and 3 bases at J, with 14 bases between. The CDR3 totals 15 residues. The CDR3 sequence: CASSKTSTSKNIQYS. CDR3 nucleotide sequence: TGTGCCAGCAGCAAAACCTCGACAAGCAAAAACATTCAGTACTCC.

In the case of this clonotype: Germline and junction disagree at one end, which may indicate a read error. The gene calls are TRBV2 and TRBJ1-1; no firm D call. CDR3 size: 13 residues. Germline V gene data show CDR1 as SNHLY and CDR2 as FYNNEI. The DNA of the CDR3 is TGTGCCAGCGGTGAAGGCCCGGACACTGAAGCTTTCTTT. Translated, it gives CASGEGPDTEAFF. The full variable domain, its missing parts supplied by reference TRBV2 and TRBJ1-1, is EPEVTQTPSHQVTQMGQEVILRCVPISNHLYFYWYRQILGQKVEFLVSFYNNEISEKSEIFDDQFSVERPDGSNFTLKIRSTKLEDSAMYFCASGEGPDTEAFFGQGTRLTVV.

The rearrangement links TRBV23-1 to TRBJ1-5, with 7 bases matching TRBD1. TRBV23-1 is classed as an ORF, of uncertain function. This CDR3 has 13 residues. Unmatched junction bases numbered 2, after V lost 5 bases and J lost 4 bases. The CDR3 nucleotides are TGCGCCAGCAGTAACAGGGGAAATCAGCCCCAGCATTTT. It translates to CASSNRGNQPQHF.

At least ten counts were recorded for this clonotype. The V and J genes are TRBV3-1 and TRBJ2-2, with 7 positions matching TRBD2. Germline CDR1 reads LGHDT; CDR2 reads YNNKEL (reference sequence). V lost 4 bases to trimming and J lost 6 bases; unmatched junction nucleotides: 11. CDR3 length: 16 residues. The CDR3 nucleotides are TGTGCCAGCAGCCGGTCGGAGCGGGGACCCGCCGGGGAGCTGTTTTTT. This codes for CASSRSERGPAGELFF.

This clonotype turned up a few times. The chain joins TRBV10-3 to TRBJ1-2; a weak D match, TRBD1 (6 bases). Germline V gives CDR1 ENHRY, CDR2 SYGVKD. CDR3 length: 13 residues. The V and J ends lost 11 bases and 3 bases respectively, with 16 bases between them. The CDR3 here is CAAGRQDYYGYTF. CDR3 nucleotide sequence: TGTGCCGCCGGAAGACAGGACTACTATGGCTACACCTTC.

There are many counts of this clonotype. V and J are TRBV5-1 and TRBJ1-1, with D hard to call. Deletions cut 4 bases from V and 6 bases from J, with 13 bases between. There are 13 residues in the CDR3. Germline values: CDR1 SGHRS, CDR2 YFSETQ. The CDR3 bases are TGCGCCAGCAGCCAAGAATCGGGGTCTGAAGCTTTCTTT. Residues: CASSQESGSEAFF.

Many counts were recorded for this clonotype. As DNA, the CDR3 is TGCAGTGCTAGAGATGTGGGAAATGCCGAGACCCAGTACTTC. As protein: CSARDVGNAETQYF. The chain recombines TRBV20-1 with TRBJ2-5; D is unclear. Trimming took off 0 bases at V and 5 bases at J, with 13 bases between the two ends. CDR1 and CDR2 from the germline V gene are DFQATT and SNEGSKA (reference sequence). This CDR3 comprises 14 residues.

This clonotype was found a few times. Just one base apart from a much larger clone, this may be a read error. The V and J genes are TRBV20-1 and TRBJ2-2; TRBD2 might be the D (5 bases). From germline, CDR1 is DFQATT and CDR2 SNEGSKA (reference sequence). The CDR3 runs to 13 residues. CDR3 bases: TGCAGTGCTAGAGATTATAGAACCGGGGAGCTGCTTTTT. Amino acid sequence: CSARDYRTGELLF.

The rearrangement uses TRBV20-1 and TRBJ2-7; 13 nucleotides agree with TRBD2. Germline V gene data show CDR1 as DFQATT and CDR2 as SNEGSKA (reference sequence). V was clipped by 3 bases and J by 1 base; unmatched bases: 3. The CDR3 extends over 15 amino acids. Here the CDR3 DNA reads TGCAGTGCTAGTACTAGCGGGAGGGGATCCTACGAGCAGTACTTC. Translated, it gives CSASTSGRGSYEQYF.

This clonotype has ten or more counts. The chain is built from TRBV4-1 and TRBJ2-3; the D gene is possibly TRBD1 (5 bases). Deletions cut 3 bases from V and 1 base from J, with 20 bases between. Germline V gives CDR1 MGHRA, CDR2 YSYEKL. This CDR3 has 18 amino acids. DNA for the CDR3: TGCGCCAGCAGCCACATCGTAGGGGCAGGACCACGCACAGATACGCAGTATTTT. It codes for CASSHIVGAGPRTDTQYF.